One and the same sample provided the 19 T cell receptor beta chains below, sequenced in a study of T cell changes during pregnancy in multiple sclerosis. Generated by immunoSEQ multiplex PCR, the TCRdb table keeps only in-frame clones and is missing some. Of around 69,000 clones in the sample, about nine tenths were seen once. The sequenced sample was peripheral blood, obtained in the first trimester of pregnancy. The receptor set was obtained from a female donor with multiple sclerosis, enrolled in a pregnancy study.

This chain joins TRBV14 and TRBJ2-1; the match to TRBD2 covers 9 bases. Germline lookup yields CDR1 SGHDN and CDR2 FVKESK. The CDR3 is 15 amino acids. The junction had 8 bases not matched to a gene; V was cut back by 1 base and J by 10 bases. This CDR3 reads CASSQGNSGRKEQFF. The CDR3, as DNA: TGTGCCAGCAGCCAAGGTAATAGCGGGAGAAAGGAGCAGTTCTTC.

The gene calls are TRBV9 and TRBJ2-1; 7 bases fit TRBD2. J lost 7 bases, V lost 2 bases, and 6 bases had no gene match. Per germline, CDR1 SGDLS and CDR2 YYNGEE. The CDR3 loop spans 14 amino acids. The CDR3 nucleotides are TGTGCCAGCAGCGTGGGAGGGCCTAGGAATGAGCAGTTCTTC. Translated, it gives CASSVGGPRNEQFF. The whole variable domain, remainder taken from reference TRBV9 and TRBJ2-1, is DSGVTQTPKHLITATGQRVTLRCSPRSGDLSVYWYQQSLDQGLQFLIQYYNGEERAKGNILERFSAQQFPDLHSELNLSSLELGDSALYFCASSVGGPRNEQFFGPGTRLTVL.

This sequence joins TRBV6-5 and TRBJ2-7; D may be TRBD2 (5 bases). The V gene lost 7 bases and the J gene lost 0 bases, with 10 bases spanning the gap. The CDR3 consists of 13 residues. Germline assignment: CDR1 MNHEY and CDR2 SVGAGI. The CDR3 region is CASKSGASYEQYF. The CDR3 nucleotides are TGTGCCAGCAAAAGCGGAGCCTCCTACGAGCAGTACTTC.

The genes are TRBV11-2 and TRBJ2-3; 8 nucleotides line up with TRBD2. V shed 1 base, J shed 0 bases, and the junction held 3 bases outside the gene matches. Per germline, CDR1 SGHAT and CDR2 FQNNGV. CDR3 length: 16 residues. The CDR3 reads CASSLVGGRSTDTQYF. CDR3 in DNA: TGTGCCAGCAGCTTAGTAGGCGGGAGGAGCACAGATACGCAGTATTTT.

The chain combines TRBV5-6 with TRBJ2-3; a weak D match, TRBD1 (5 bases). This CDR3 contains 15 residues. V was clipped by 0 bases and J by 2 bases, with 10 bases between them. Per germline, CDR1 SGHDT and CDR2 YYEEEE. The CDR3 protein is CASSLDPGFTDTQYF. CDR3 nucleotide sequence: TGTGCCAGCAGCTTGGACCCAGGGTTCACAGATACGCAGTATTTT. Using reference TRBV5-6 and TRBJ2-3 for the parts outside the CDR3, the full variable domain is DAGVTQSPTHLIKTRGQQVTLRCSPKSGHDTVSWYQQALGQGPQFIFQYYEEEERQRGNFPDRFSGHQFPNYSSELNVNALLLGDSALYLCASSLDPGFTDTQYFGPGTRLTVL.

The chain links TRBV28 to TRBJ2-2, with a weak D call TRBD2 (6 bases). V shed 8 bases and J shed 3 bases, with 10 bases lying between them. The CDR3 has 13 amino acids. Germline-derived CDR1 and CDR2 are MDHEN and SYDVKM. In nucleotides, the CDR3 is TGTGCCAGCGATCGGGGGTACACCGGGGAGCTGTTTTTT. This encodes CASDRGYTGELFF. Drawing the rest from reference TRBV28 and TRBJ2-2, the complete variable domain is DVKVTQSSRYLVKRTGEKVFLECVQDMDHENMFWYRQDPGLGLRLIYFSYDVKMKEKGDIPEGYSVSREKKERFSLILESASTNQTSMYLCASDRGYTGELFFGEGSRLTVL.

The rearrangement joins TRBV19 to TRBJ1-1; no firm D call. The V end lost 1 base, the J end lost 3 bases, and 3 bases lay between the germline ends. The length of the CDR3 is 12 residues. Germline CDR1 reads LNHDA; CDR2 reads SQIVND (reference sequence). CDR3 residues: CASSIADTEAFF. CDR3 in DNA: TGTGCCAGTAGTATAGCTGACACTGAAGCTTTCTTT. Full variable domain (remainder filled in from reference TRBV19 and TRBJ1-1): DGGITQSPKYLFRKEGQNVTLSCEQNLNHDAMYWYRQDPGQGLRLIYYSQIVNDFQKGDIAEGYSVSREKKESFPLTVTSAQKNPTAFYLCASSIADTEAFFGQGTRLTVV.

This chain links TRBV13 with TRBJ2-7; 9 nucleotides align to TRBD2. V gave up 5 bases and J gave up 7 bases; unmatched junction bases: 12. The CDR3 has 15 residues. CDR1 is PRHDT and CDR2 is FYEKMQ in the germline V gene (reference sequence). The CDR3 loop reads CASSRSGRGSGEQYF. The CDR3 DNA is TGTGCCAGCAGCCGTAGCGGGAGAGGTTCGGGGGAGCAGTACTTC.

The V gene is TRBV6-5, the J gene TRBJ2-3; 8 positions match TRBD2. The V and J ends lost 3 bases and 4 bases, in that order; junction bases with no gene match: 3. Germline V gene lookup returns CDR1 MNHEY and CDR2 SVGAGI. The CDR3 is 14 residues long. The CDR3: CASSYSREADTQYF. CDR3 coding DNA: TGTGCCAGCAGTTATTCGCGGGAGGCAGATACGCAGTATTTT.

The V and J genes are TRBV2 and TRBJ2-2, with 12 bases identical to TRBD2. Germline V gene data show CDR1 as SNHLY and CDR2 as FYNNEI. The CDR3 is made up of 16 amino acids. V lost 5 bases to trimming and J lost 4 bases; unmatched junction nucleotides: 5. The CDR3 protein is CASSKTSGSRTGELFF. For the CDR3, the DNA is TGTGCCAGCAGTAAGACTAGCGGGAGTCGCACCGGGGAGCTGTTTTTT.

The CDR3 loop is CASSLDASSTDTQYF. The CDR3 DNA follows: TGTGCCAGCAGCTTAGATGCCAGTAGCACAGATACGCAGTATTTT. This sequence joins TRBV11-3 and TRBJ2-3, with D unresolved. Per germline, CDR1 SGHNT and CDR2 YENEEA. The V and J ends lost 0 bases and 0 bases respectively, with 7 bases between them. The CDR3 is 15 residues long.

The chain recombines TRBV19 with TRBJ2-7; 7 bases are a match to TRBD1. From germline, CDR1 is LNHDA and CDR2 SQIVND (reference sequence). This CDR3 contains 11 residues. J lost 10 bases, V lost 4 bases, and 4 bases had no gene match. DNA for the CDR3: TGTGCCAGTAGTACCCGGGACAGACAGTACTTC. It encodes CASSTRDRQYF.

The V and J genes are TRBV27 and TRBJ1-1, with TRBD1 as a possible D gene (5 bases). The V gene lost 3 bases and the J gene lost 4 bases, with 15 bases spanning the gap. The CDR3 length is 15 residues. The germline V gene encodes CDR1 MNHEY and CDR2 SMNVEV (reference sequence). CDR3 residues: CASSLRGPRITEAFF. DNA of the CDR3: TGTGCCAGCAGTTTGCGGGGCCCGCGCATCACTGAAGCTTTCTTT.

Notes on this clone: The identical CDR3 is also encoded by other nucleotide sequences in the sample. This sequence joins TRBV19 and TRBJ2-3, with D uncertain. Per germline, CDR1 LNHDA and CDR2 SQIVND (reference sequence). This CDR3 spans 14 amino acids. Trimming took 3 bases from V and 0 from J, leaving 7 bases between them. In nucleotides, the CDR3 is TGTGCCAGTAGTATTTTCGGGAGCACAGATACGCAGTATTTT. It yields the protein CASSIFGSTDTQYF.

V gene TRBV6-4 combines with J gene TRBJ1-6, with TRBD1 matching over 9 bases. V gave up 2 bases and J gave up 9 bases; unmatched junction bases: 2. Germline values: CDR1 MRHNA, CDR2 SNTAGT. The CDR3 has 14 residues. The CDR3 protein is CASSDGTGSSPLHF. In DNA, the CDR3 is TGTGCCAGCAGTGACGGGACAGGGAGTTCACCCCTCCACTTT.

The chain employs TRBV28 and TRBJ1-1, with D perhaps matching TRBD1 (5 bases). Trimming removed 6 bases from V and 7 bases from J, with 9 bases in between. Germline assignment: CDR1 MDHEN and CDR2 SYDVKM. CDR3 length equals 11 residues. CDR3 residues: CASSWDFEAFF. The CDR3 region has the DNA TGTGCCAGCAGCTGGGACTTTGAAGCTTTCTTT.

This rearrangement joins TRBV7-2 to TRBJ2-7, with D tentatively TRBD2 (6 bases). This CDR3 comprises 16 residues. CDR1 and CDR2 from the germline V gene are SGHTA and FQGNSA. Trimming took off 8 bases at V and 0 bases at J, with 20 bases between the two ends. CDR3 coding DNA: TGTGCCAGCGGGCCTTCCGGGACTGCAGCCTCCTACGAGCAGTACTTC. Encoded protein: CASGPSGTAASYEQYF. Looking up the rest from reference TRBV7-2 and TRBJ2-7 gives the full variable domain: GAGVSQSPSNKVTEKGKDVELRCDPISGHTALYWYRQSLGQGLEFLIYFQGNSAPDKSGLPSDRFSAERTGGSVSTLTIQRTQQEDSAVYLCASGPSGTAASYEQYFGPGTRLTVT.

The V gene is TRBV7-9, the J gene TRBJ1-3; D call uncertain. There are 12 residues in the CDR3. The V gene lost 5 bases and the J gene lost 7 bases, with 9 bases spanning the gap. CDR1 and CDR2 (germline): SEHNR, FQNEAQ (reference sequence). Here the CDR3 DNA reads TGTGCCAGCAGCCAGACTACGAACACCATATATTTT. Translating gives CASSQTTNTIYF.

The chain joins TRBV18 to TRBJ2-1; TRBD2 agrees at 9 bases. The CDR3 totals 15 residues. Germline CDR1 and CDR2: KGHSH and LQKENI. V shed 0 bases, J shed 6 bases, and the junction held 3 bases outside the gene matches. The CDR3 bases are TGTGCCAGCTCACCACCACTAGCGGGTCCCAATGAGCAGTTCTTC. It is translated as CASSPPLAGPNEQFF.